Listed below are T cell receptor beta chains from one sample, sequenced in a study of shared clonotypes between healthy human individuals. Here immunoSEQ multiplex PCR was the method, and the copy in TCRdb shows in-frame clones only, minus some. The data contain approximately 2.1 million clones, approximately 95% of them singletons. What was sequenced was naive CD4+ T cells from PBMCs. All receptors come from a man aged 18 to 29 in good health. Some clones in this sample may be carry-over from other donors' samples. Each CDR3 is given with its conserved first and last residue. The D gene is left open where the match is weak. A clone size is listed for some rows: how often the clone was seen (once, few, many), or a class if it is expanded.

TGTGCCACCAGCAGTAAAGACAAGCCGGGACTAGCGGGCGAAGGTCGAGAGACCCAGTACTTC CATSSKDKPGLAGEGRETQYF TRBV15 TRBD2 TRBJ2-5 21 -
TGCGCCAGCAGCTTGGCCCTGGGGGGAAACACCATATATTTT CASSLALGGNTIYF TRBV5-1 - TRBJ1-3 14 -
TGCGCCAGCAGCTTGGTCGGGAAAGGCTATAGCACAGATACGCAGTATTTT CASSLVGKGYSTDTQYF TRBV5-1 - TRBJ2-3 17 -
TGTGCCAGCAGCCAGGACAGGCCGAATACTAACTATGGCTACACCTTC CASSQDRPNTNYGYTF TRBV27 TRBD1 TRBJ1-2 16 -
TGTGCCAGTAGTATTGAGACCATGAACACTGAAGCTTTCTTT CASSIETMNTEAFF TRBV19 - TRBJ1-1 14 once
TGTGCCAGCAGCTTAGGGCTTGTAACAGATACGCAGTATTTT CASSLGLVTDTQYF TRBV7-9 - TRBJ2-3 14 -
TGTGCCAGCAGCCCTAGCGGCCAAGAGACCCAGTACTTC CASSPSGQETQYF TRBV11-3 TRBD2 TRBJ2-5 13 -
TGTGCCAGCAGCGCCGAGGGACCGACCTATGGCTACACCTTC CASSAEGPTYGYTF TRBV7-8 - TRBJ1-2 14 -
TGTGCCAGCAGCTTCGCACAAAAGACTGAAGCTTTCTTT CASSFAQKTEAFF TRBV11-2 - TRBJ1-1 13 few
TGTGCCAGCAGCTCACAGGGTCTCACCGGGGAGACCCAGTACTTC CASSSQGLTGETQYF TRBV7-9 - TRBJ2-5 15 -
TGTGCCAGCAGCTCAAGGACAGGGAGAGTGGTAGATACGCAGTATTTT CASSSRTGRVVDTQYF TRBV5-8 TRBD1 TRBJ2-3 16 -
TGTGCCAGCAGCCTATACAGGGACGAAAAACTGTTTTTT CASSLYRDEKLFF TRBV7-9 - TRBJ1-4 13 -
TGTGCCAGCACCTTTGCTAGCGGGAGGGCCGGAGCCGGGGAGCTGTTTTTT CASTFASGRAGAGELFF TRBV28 TRBD2 TRBJ2-2 17 once
TGCAGTGCGATAGCCAATGAGCAGTTCTTC CSAIANEQFF TRBV20-1 - TRBJ2-1 10 -
TGCGCCAGCAGCCCCGCAAGGGACTATTCCTACGAGCAGTACTTC CASSPARDYSYEQYF TRBV4-3 TRBD2 TRBJ2-7 15 few
TGTGCCAGCAGCCGAACCGACCTATCGAGAGAGACCCAGTACTTC CASSRTDLSRETQYF TRBV7-2 - TRBJ2-5 15 -
TGTGCCAGCAGCTTAAGTTCCGCCGACAGGGGAACCTACGAGCAGTACTTC CASSLSSADRGTYEQYF TRBV7-2 TRBD1 TRBJ2-7 17 -
TGTGCCAGCAGTGTTAAAGGTCCGGCCAAAAACATTCAGTACTTC CASSVKGPAKNIQYF TRBV6-1 - TRBJ2-4 15 -
TGTGCCAGCGAGGAAGGGTACACAGAACGCTCCTACGAGCAGTACTTC CASEEGYTERSYEQYF TRBV28 - TRBJ2-7 16 -
TGTGCCAGCAGTCCCCGGGGCCTAGCTCCACCAGGGCAGTTCTTC CASSPRGLAPPGQFF TRBV6-5 - TRBJ2-1 15 -
TGTGCCAGCTCACTACGGGACCTTACTACTAATGAGCAGTTCTTC CASSLRDLTTNEQFF TRBV18 - TRBJ2-1 15 -
TGTGCCAGCAGACAACCGGGACAGGGGTCGAGTGAGCAGTTCTTC CASRQPGQGSSEQFF TRBV27 TRBD1 TRBJ2-1 15 -
TGCGCCAGCAGCCTCGGGACAGGGAGGCACTATGGCTACACCTTC CASSLGTGRHYGYTF TRBV5-1 TRBD1 TRBJ1-2 15 -
TGTGCCAGCAGCATACAGGCCGCCTACAATGAGCAGTTCTTC CASSIQAAYNEQFF TRBV6-5 - TRBJ2-1 14 -
TGTGCCAGCATAGGGGGATCGGGAGAGACCCAGTACTTC CASIGGSGETQYF TRBV28 - TRBJ2-5 13 -
TGTGCCAGCAGCCCGGGACAGGGTAGGACTGAAGCTTTCTTT CASSPGQGRTEAFF TRBV11-2 TRBD1 TRBJ1-1 14 few
TGTGCCAGCAGTTTCCGGGGACAGGGCGATGGCTACACCTTC CASSFRGQGDGYTF TRBV6-6 TRBD1 TRBJ1-2 14 once
TGCAGTGCTCCAACTACGGAGACCCAGTACTTC CSAPTTETQYF TRBV20-1 - TRBJ2-5 11 -
TGTGCCAGCAGCTTAGACTTAACAGATACGCAGTATTTT CASSLDLTDTQYF TRBV7-8 - TRBJ2-3 13 -
TGTGCCAGCAGCTTACTGCGGGAGTCCCACGAGCAGTACTTC CASSLLRESHEQYF TRBV7-3 TRBD2 TRBJ2-7 14 -
TGCGCCAGCTCCCTGGACAGGGGGGACGAGCAGTACTTC CASSLDRGDEQYF TRBV4-3 TRBD1 TRBJ2-7 13 -
TGTGCCAGCAGTTCCGACGGCTACGAGCAGTACTTC CASSSDGYEQYF TRBV7-3 - TRBJ2-7 12 -
TGCGCCAGCAGCCTACAGGGTGGGGAGACCCAGTACTTC CASSLQGGETQYF TRBV5-1 - TRBJ2-5 13 -
TGCGCCAGCAGCTTCCGACAGGGAGATCAGCCCCAGCATTTT CASSFRQGDQPQHF TRBV5-1 TRBD1 TRBJ1-5 14 -
TGCGCCAGCAGCTTCCGGGACAGGGCGGATGGCTACACCTTC CASSFRDRADGYTF TRBV5-1 TRBD1 TRBJ1-2 14 few
TGTGCCTGGAGTGCGACTAGCGGGAGAGGCAATGAGCAGTTCTTC CAWSATSGRGNEQFF TRBV30 TRBD2 TRBJ2-1 15 once
TGTGCCAGCAGTTACGGGACTAGATTCAATGAGCAGTTCTTC CASSYGTRFNEQFF TRBV6-5 TRBD2 TRBJ2-1 14 -
TGCGCCAGCAGCTTGGAACAGGGGGGCTATGGCTACACCTTC CASSLEQGGYGYTF TRBV5-1 TRBD1 TRBJ1-2 14 -
TGTGCCACCTTAAGGGGGACAGGTTTCTATGGCTACACCTTC CATLRGTGFYGYTF TRBV28 TRBD1 TRBJ1-2 14 -
TGTGCCAGCAGTGGGGGAAGAGCTGGGGCCAAAAACATTCAGTACTTC CASSGGRAGAKNIQYF TRBV6-1 - TRBJ2-4 16 -
TGTGCCTGGAGTGTACTGGAGAGGGATGGTGAAAAACTGTTTTTT CAWSVLERDGEKLFF TRBV30 - TRBJ1-4 15 -
TGTGCCAGCTCCAGGGGGCGCGGGTTAGGCGGGGAGCTGTTTTTT CASSRGRGLGGELFF TRBV27 TRBD1 TRBJ2-2 15 -
TGTGCCAGCAGCTTAGCTATCCTGGCCCGTGGCTACACCTTC CASSLAILARGYTF TRBV7-2 - TRBJ1-2 14 few
TGCAGCGCCGTTACAGGGTATGCGGCTGAAGCTTTCTTT CSAVTGYAAEAFF TRBV29-1 - TRBJ1-1 13 -
TGTGCCAGCAGCTTAGAGGACAGGGCGGCCACAGATACGCAGTATTTT CASSLEDRAATDTQYF TRBV7-2 TRBD1 TRBJ2-3 16 -
TGTGCCTGGGAGAGCTCTGGGGCCAACGTCCTGACTTTC CAWESSGANVLTF TRBV30 - TRBJ2-6 13 -
TGTGCCAGCAGCCAAATTAACCGGGGGCTAAGGGACACTGAAGCTTTCTTT CASSQINRGLRDTEAFF TRBV14 - TRBJ1-1 17 -
TGCGCCAGCAGCTTTCCCAACCGCGGGACAGCAGTGGGGGAGCTGTTTTTT CASSFPNRGTAVGELFF TRBV5-1 - TRBJ2-2 17 -
TGCGCCAGCAGCTCCTGGACAGGAAACAATGAGCAGTTCTTC CASSSWTGNNEQFF TRBV5-1 TRBD1 TRBJ2-1 14 -
TGTGCCAGCAGTCAAACGGGGGACAGGCAGCCGACTTCTAGCACAGATACGCAGTATTTT CASSQTGDRQPTSSTDTQYF TRBV7-6 TRBD1 TRBJ2-3 20 -